The 23 T cell receptor beta chains reported below all come from one sample, sequenced in a study of low-dose radiotherapy and immunotherapy resistance in tumors. As for time point: before trial treatment. Alpha and beta chains were covered, as first-strand cDNA relied on TRAV- and TRBV-specific primers. TCRs were put through approximately 20 PCR cycles of amplification with Phusion. A constant-region primer and the V-primer adapter served as the primer pair. MiXCR, applied by TCRdb to the reads, yields one record per CDR3 protein. The repertoire holds around 64,000 distinct CDR3 sequences, approximately 26% seen once, with roughly 7% in the top ten. The starting material was PBMCs, obtained before treatment. Source of these receptors: a male donor with rectosigmoid adenocarcinoma.

This clonotype was seen ten or more times. V is TRBV6-2 or TRBV6-3 and J is TRBJ1-5; a weak D match, TRBD1 (5 bases). CDR3 size: 14 residues. Germline-derived CDR1 and CDR2 are MNHEY and SVGEGT. Trimming shortened V by 4 bases and J by 0 bases, and 7 bases separated the two germline ends. In nucleotides, the CDR3 is TGTGCCAGCAGTTCGACAGATAGCAATCAGCCCCAGCATTTT. Amino acid sequence: CASSSTDSNQPQHF.

The gene calls are TRBV12-3 or TRBV12-4 and TRBJ2-3, with 11 nucleotides matching TRBD2. Trimming removed 8 bases from V and 4 bases from J; junction bases left unmatched: 8. This CDR3 has 15 residues. As DNA, the CDR3 is TGTGCCAGCTCCGCTAGCGGGGGGTCGGCAGATACGCAGTATTTT. Translation gives CASSASGGSADTQYF.

This clonotype was observed a few times. A read error is the likely source, as a far larger clone sits one nucleotide away. The CDR3 protein is CASHNGRGSYNEQYF. The DNA of the CDR3 is TGTGCCAGCCACAATGGCAGGGGTTCCTACAATGAGCAGTACTTC. The rearrangement uses TRBV12-3 or TRBV12-4 and TRBJ2-7, with D tentatively TRBD1 (6 bases). V was trimmed by 8 bases and J by 7 bases, leaving 24 bases between them. The CDR3 is 15 amino acids.

The chain is built from TRBV7-8 and TRBJ2-2, with D maybe TRBD1 (5 bases). V shed 2 bases and J shed 5 bases, with 12 bases lying between them. The CDR3 consists of 15 residues. Germline V gives CDR1 SGHVS, CDR2 FQNEAQ. For the CDR3, the DNA is TGTGCCAGCAGCTTAACCTCAGGGCGGACCGGGGAGCTGTTTTTT. It translates to CASSLTSGRTGELFF.

Remarks on this clonotype: A far bigger clonotype differs at one base, so this is likely a read error. The gene calls are TRBV7-6 and TRBJ2-5; 9 positions agree with TRBD1. V lost 5 bases to trimming and J lost 11 bases; unmatched junction nucleotides: 18. CDR1 is SGHVS, CDR2 FNYEAQ, per germline. CDR3 length equals 16 residues. The CDR3, as DNA: TGTGCCAGCAGCACAAGAGGGGGACAGGGCTTACGGGAGCAGTACTTC. It translates to CASSTRGGQGLREQYF.

This clonotype was counted many times. This chain connects TRBV24-1 to TRBJ2-1; TRBD2 might be the D (6 bases). In germline, CDR1 is KGHDR, CDR2 SFDVKD. V was pared by 6 bases and J by 0 bases, with 11 bases between. CDR3 length: 15 residues. CDR3 loop: CATSLAGSSYNEQFF. As DNA, the CDR3 is TGTGCCACCAGTCTGGCGGGGAGCTCCTACAATGAGCAGTTCTTC.

The table lists this clonotype with many counts. The rearrangement joins TRBV6-6 to TRBJ2-7; 7 bases are shared with TRBD1. Germline CDR1 and CDR2: MNHNY and SVGAGI (reference sequence). The CDR3 sequence is 17 residues long. Trimming took 4 bases from V and 0 from J; bases not matched to a gene: 12. Here the CDR3 reads CASSFDRTGDISYEQYF. The DNA for the CDR3 is TGTGCCAGCAGTTTCGACCGCACAGGGGATATCTCCTACGAGCAGTACTTC.

This clonotype was counted many times. The chain is built from TRBV6-2 or TRBV6-3 and TRBJ1-1; D is ambiguous. Germline V gives CDR1 MNHEY, CDR2 SVGEGT. The CDR3 is 14 residues long. With 6 bases removed from V and 4 bases from J, the gap between germline ends came to 15 bases. The CDR3 sequence is CASRSESRSTEAFF. The CDR3 nucleotides are TGTGCCAGCAGATCGGAGAGCAGGTCCACTGAAGCTTTCTTT.

This clonotype has ten or more counts. The chain carries TRBV27 and TRBJ1-6, with D possibly TRBD1 on 5 matching bases. Germline V gene sequence: CDR1 MNHEY, CDR2 SMNVEV (reference sequence). The length of the CDR3 is 17 residues. Trimming pared 6 bases from V and 0 bases from J, leaving 15 bases between. CDR3 coding DNA: TGTGCCAGCAGAAAGGGACGGGAAAGCTCCTATAATTCACCCCTCCACTTT. Protein sequence: CASRKGRESSYNSPLHF.

This clonotype has at least ten counts. The CDR3 is CASSFWRGGNNEQFF. CDR3 nucleotide sequence: TGTGCCAGCAGTTTTTGGCGGGGGGGAAACAATGAGCAGTTCTTC. The chain combines TRBV12-3 or TRBV12-4 with TRBJ2-1; 9 bases fit TRBD2. J lost 5 bases, V lost 3 bases, and 5 bases had no gene match. CDR3 length equals 15 residues.

Ten or more counts support this clonotype. The chain combines TRBV6-1 with TRBJ2-7, with unresolved D. Germline CDR1 reads MNHNS; CDR2 reads SASEGT. V dropped 0 bases and J dropped 2 bases, with 11 bases sitting between them. This CDR3 is 15 amino acids long. CDR3 bases: TGTGCCAGCAGTGAAGCGCTAGGCACCACCTACGAGCAGTACTTC. Translating gives CASSEALGTTYEQYF.

This clonotype came up many times. This chain connects TRBV5-6 to TRBJ2-5; 7 bases fit TRBD1. CDR1 is SGHDT and CDR2 is YYEEEE in the germline V gene. Losses at the gene ends were 4 bases for V and 2 bases for J; bases not matched to a gene: 11. This CDR3 region has 16 residues. The CDR3 reads CASSLTGVGTQETQYF. The CDR3 nucleotides read TGTGCCAGCAGCCTTACAGGGGTTGGGACACAAGAGACCCAGTACTTC.

A word on this clonotype: A far larger clone is off by one base, so a read error is likely. This sequence joins TRBV9 and TRBJ2-1; TRBD1 might be the D (6 bases). The CDR3 covers 14 residues. Germline CDR1 and CDR2: SGDLS and YYNGEE. The V and J ends lost 3 bases and 13 bases respectively, with 20 bases between them. CDR3 in amino acids: CASSDLTGGETQFF. DNA for the CDR3: TGTGCCAGCAGCGATCTGACAGGAGGAGAGACCCAGTTCTTC. Drawing the rest from reference TRBV9 and TRBJ2-1, the complete variable domain is DSGVTQTPKHLITATGQRVTLRCSPRSGDLSVYWYQQSLDQGLQFLIQYYNGEERAKGNILERFSAQQFPDLHSELNLSSLELGDSALYFCASSDLTGGETQFFGPGTRLTVL.

The chain employs TRBV6-6 and TRBJ1-1; D ambiguous. CDR1 is MNHNY, CDR2 SVGAGI, per germline (reference sequence). The CDR3 extends over 12 amino acids. The germline V and J ends were trimmed by 2 bases and 2 bases, with 3 bases remaining between them. The chain's CDR3 is CASSYDNTEAFF. The CDR3 nucleotides read TGTGCCAGCAGTTACGACAACACTGAAGCTTTCTTT.

This clonotype has ten or more counts. V gene TRBV3-1 combines with J gene TRBJ2-3, with D uncertain. Trimming cost V 4 bases and J 5 bases, with 16 bases left between them. Per the germline V gene, CDR1 is LGHDT and CDR2 is YNNKEL (reference sequence). This CDR3 spans 15 amino acids. CDR3 residues: CASSPRGNRLDTQYF. CDR3 sequence (DNA): TGTGCCAGCAGCCCCAGAGGAAACCGGTTAGATACGCAGTATTTT.

This rearrangement joins TRBV18 to TRBJ2-7, with 8 bases identical to TRBD1. Germline V lookup: CDR1 KGHSH, CDR2 LQKENI. V dropped 3 bases and J dropped 0; count of bases not matched to a gene: 7. This CDR3 comprises 16 residues. The CDR3 coding sequence is TGTGCCAGCTCACCTCAGGGGGCGTCATTCTCCTACGAGCAGTACTTC. Encoded protein: CASSPQGASFSYEQYF.

With regard to this clonotype: A far bigger clonotype differs at one base, so this is likely a read error. The chain recombines TRBV4-1 with TRBJ2-5, with unresolved D. V gave up 0 bases and J gave up 11 bases, with 22 bases separating them. The CDR3 contains 16 residues. Germline V gene sequence: CDR1 MGHRA, CDR2 YSYEKL. CDR3 region: CASSQDWQITYNEQYF. The CDR3 DNA is TGCGCCAGCAGCCAAGACTGGCAGATTACCTACAATGAGCAGTACTTC.

This clonotype was picked up a small number of times. A much larger clone is a single base away; this may be a read error. The V call is TRBV4-3, the J call TRBJ1-4; D not certain. V dropped 4 bases and J dropped 8 bases, with 17 bases sitting between them. Per germline, CDR1 LGHNA and CDR2 YSLEER. CDR3 length: 15 residues. The CDR3 DNA is TGCGCCAGCAGCCCCCAAGGGCAAACCGCAGAAAAACTGTTTTTT. Translated, it gives CASSPQGQTAEKLFF.

This clonotype was counted many times. The rearrangement joins TRBV5-1 to TRBJ2-5; 12 nucleotides align to TRBD2. V lost 4 bases, J lost 5 bases, and 3 bases stayed unmatched. Germline lookup yields CDR1 SGHRS and CDR2 YFSETQ. The CDR3 consists of 14 residues. The CDR3 sequence is CASSTGLAGETQYF. Here the CDR3 DNA reads TGCGCCAGCAGCACCGGACTAGCGGGGGAGACCCAGTACTTC. The variable domain in full, completed from reference TRBV5-1 and TRBJ2-5, reads KAGVTQTPRYLIKTRGQQVTLSCSPISGHRSVSWYQQTPGQGLQFLFEYFSETQRNKGNFPGRFSGRQFSNSRSEMNVSTLELGDSALYLCASSTGLAGETQYFGPGTRLLVL.

This clonotype was seen repeatedly, ten times or more. CDR3 sequence: CASSRDTAQPQHF. CDR3 DNA: TGTGCCAGCAGCCGGGACACCGCCCAGCCCCAGCATTTT. V is TRBV5-4 and J is TRBJ1-5, with D maybe TRBD1 (6 bases). The V and J ends lost 4 bases and 7 bases respectively, with 12 bases between them. The germline V gene encodes CDR1 SGHNT and CDR2 YYREEE (reference sequence). The CDR3 is 13 residues long.

As regards this clonotype: Given a far larger clone just one base away, this is likely a sequencing read error. The V and J genes are TRBV7-9 and TRBJ2-7, with TRBD2 matching over 8 bases. This CDR3 has 15 residues. CDR1 and CDR2 (germline): SEHNR, FQNEAQ (reference sequence). In DNA, the CDR3 is TGTGCCAACAGCTTCTCCCTAGCGGGCTCGTACGAGCAGTACTTC. Protein sequence: CANSFSLAGSYEQYF.

As regards this clonotype: A far larger clone is off by one base, so a read error is likely. V and J are TRBV28 and TRBJ2-1, with 7 bases that match TRBD2. Germline V lookup: CDR1 MDHEN, CDR2 SYDVKM. The CDR3 spans 15 residues. V was clipped by 6 bases and J by 10 bases; unmatched bases: 15. The chain's CDR3 is CASSPWRERAYEQFF. The CDR3 DNA sequence: TGTGCCAGCAGCCCCTGGCGGGAGCGGGCCTACGAGCAGTTCTTC.

This clonotype appeared a few times. The J gene is TRBJ1-6, the V gene TRBV28, with unresolved D. V was trimmed by 8 bases and J by 14 bases, leaving 10 bases between them. This CDR3 comprises 10 residues. Germline-derived CDR1 and CDR2 are MDHEN and SYDVKM. CDR3 nucleotides: TGTGCCAGCGGTCCTCAAACCCTCCACTTT. Protein product: CASGPQTLHF.